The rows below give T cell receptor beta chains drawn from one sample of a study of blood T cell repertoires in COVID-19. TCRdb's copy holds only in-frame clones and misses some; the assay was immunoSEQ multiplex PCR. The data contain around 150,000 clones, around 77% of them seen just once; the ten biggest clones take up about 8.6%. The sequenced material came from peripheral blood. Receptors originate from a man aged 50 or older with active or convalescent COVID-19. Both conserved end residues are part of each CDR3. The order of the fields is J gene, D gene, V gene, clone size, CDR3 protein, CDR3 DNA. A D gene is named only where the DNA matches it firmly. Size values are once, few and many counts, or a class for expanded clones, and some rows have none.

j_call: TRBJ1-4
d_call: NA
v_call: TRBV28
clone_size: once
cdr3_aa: CASSLFRETNEKLFF
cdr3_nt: TGTGCCAGCAGTTTATTCAGGGAAACTAATGAAAAACTGTTTTTT

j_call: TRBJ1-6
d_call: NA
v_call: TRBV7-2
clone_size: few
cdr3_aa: CASSLDRVFSPLHF
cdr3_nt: TGTGCCAGCAGCTTAGACAGGGTTTTTTCACCCCTCCACTTT

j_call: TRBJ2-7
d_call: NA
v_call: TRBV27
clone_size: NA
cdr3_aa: CASSPLILRGQTYEQYF
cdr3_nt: TGTGCCAGCAGCCCCCTCATCCTCAGGGGCCAGACCTACGAGCAGTACTTC

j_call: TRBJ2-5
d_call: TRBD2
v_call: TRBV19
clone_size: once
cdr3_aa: CASSTLAGVETQYF
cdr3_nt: TGTGCCAGTAGTACTCTAGCGGGAGTGGAGACCCAGTACTTC

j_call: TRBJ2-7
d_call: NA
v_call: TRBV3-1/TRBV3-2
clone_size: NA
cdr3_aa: CAAGRDGAYEQYF
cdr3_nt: TGTGCAGCTGGGCGGGACGGGGCCTACGAGCAGTACTTC

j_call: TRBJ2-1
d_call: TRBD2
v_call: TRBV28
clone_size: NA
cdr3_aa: CATSTSGSGNEQFF
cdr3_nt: TGTGCCACCTCGACTAGCGGGAGTGGCAATGAGCAGTTCTTC

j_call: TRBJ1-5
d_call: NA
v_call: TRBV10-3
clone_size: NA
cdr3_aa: CAISGDFTQPQHF
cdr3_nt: TGTGCCATCAGTGGCGATTTTACTCAGCCCCAGCATTTT

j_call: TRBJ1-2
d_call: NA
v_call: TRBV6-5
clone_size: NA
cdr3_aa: CASSQDRTNYGYTF
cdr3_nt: TGTGCCAGCAGCCAGGACAGAACTAACTATGGCTACACCTTC

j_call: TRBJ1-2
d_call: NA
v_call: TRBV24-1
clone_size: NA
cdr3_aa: CATRPPGHLCCGYTF
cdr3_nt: TGTGCCACCCGCCCCCCGGGACACCTCTGTTGTGGCTACACCTTC

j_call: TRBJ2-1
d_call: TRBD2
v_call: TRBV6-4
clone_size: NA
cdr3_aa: CASSDELAGYNEQFF
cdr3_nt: TGTGCCAGCAGTGACGAACTAGCGGGCTACAATGAGCAGTTCTTC

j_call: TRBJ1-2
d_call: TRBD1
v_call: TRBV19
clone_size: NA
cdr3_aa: CASAMTGVFNGYTF
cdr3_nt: TGTGCCAGTGCCATGACAGGGGTTTTTAATGGCTACACCTTC

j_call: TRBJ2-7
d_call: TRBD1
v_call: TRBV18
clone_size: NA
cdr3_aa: CASSPTGGEQYF
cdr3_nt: TGTGCCAGCTCGCCGACAGGGGGCGAGCAGTACTTC

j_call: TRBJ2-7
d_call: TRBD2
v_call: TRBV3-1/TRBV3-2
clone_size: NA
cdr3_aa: CASSQGWGTKGYEQYF
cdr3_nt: TGTGCCAGCAGCCAAGGGTGGGGGACTAAGGGATACGAGCAGTACTTC

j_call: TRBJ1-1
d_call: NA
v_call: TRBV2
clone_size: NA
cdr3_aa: CASHRAGRAFF
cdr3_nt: TGTGCCAGCCACAGGGCCGGGCGAGCTTTCTTT

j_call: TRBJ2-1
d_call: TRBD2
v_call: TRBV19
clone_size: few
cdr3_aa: CASSDAGAYNEQFF
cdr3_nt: TGTGCCAGCTCAGACGCGGGAGCATACAATGAGCAGTTCTTC

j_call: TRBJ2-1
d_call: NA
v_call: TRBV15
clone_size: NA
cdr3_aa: CATSGSSSYNEQFF
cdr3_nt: TGTGCCACCAGCGGGAGTAGCTCCTACAATGAGCAGTTCTTC

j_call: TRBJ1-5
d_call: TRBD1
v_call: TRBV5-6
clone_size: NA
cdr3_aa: CASSFRTGDSNQPQHF
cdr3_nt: TGTGCCAGCAGCTTTCGCACAGGGGATAGCAATCAGCCCCAGCATTTT

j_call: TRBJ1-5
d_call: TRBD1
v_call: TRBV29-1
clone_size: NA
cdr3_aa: CSVAGTDNQPQHF
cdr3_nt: TGCAGCGTTGCCGGGACAGACAATCAGCCCCAGCATTTT

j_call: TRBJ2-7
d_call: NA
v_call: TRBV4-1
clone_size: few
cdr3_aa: CASSQVSGMSSYEQYF
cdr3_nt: TGCGCCAGCAGCCAAGTATCAGGAATGAGCTCCTACGAGCAGTACTTC

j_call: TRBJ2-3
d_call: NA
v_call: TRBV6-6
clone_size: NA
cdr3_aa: CASSRADTQYF
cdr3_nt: TGTGCCAGCAGCCGGGCAGATACGCAGTATTTT

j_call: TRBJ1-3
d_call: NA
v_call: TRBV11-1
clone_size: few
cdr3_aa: CASSSVFLTSGNTIYF
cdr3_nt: TGTGCCAGCAGCTCAGTCTTTCTGACTTCTGGAAACACCATATATTTT

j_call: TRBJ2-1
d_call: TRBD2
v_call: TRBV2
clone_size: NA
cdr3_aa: CASSGLAGGHEQFF
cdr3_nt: TGTGCCAGCAGTGGACTAGCGGGAGGCCATGAGCAGTTCTTC

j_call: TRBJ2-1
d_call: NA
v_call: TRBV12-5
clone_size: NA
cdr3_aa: CASGPSSHEQFF
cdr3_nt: TGTGCTAGTGGCCCCTCGAGCCATGAGCAGTTCTTC

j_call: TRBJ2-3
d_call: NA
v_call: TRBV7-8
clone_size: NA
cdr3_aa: CASSYGGSTDTQYF
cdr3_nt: TGTGCCAGCAGCTATGGCGGGAGCACAGATACGCAGTATTTT

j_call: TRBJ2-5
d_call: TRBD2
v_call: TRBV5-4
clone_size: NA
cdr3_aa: CASSSLAVQETQYF
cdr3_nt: TGTGCCAGCAGCTCACTAGCGGTCCAAGAGACCCAGTACTTC

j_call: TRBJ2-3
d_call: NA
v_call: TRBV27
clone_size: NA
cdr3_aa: CASSMTEVDTQYF
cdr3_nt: TGTGCCAGCAGCATGACTGAGGTAGATACGCAGTATTTT

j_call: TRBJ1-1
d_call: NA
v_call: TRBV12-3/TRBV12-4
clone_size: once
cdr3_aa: CASQKNTNTEAFF
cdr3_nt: TGTGCCAGCCAAAAGAACACGAACACTGAAGCTTTCTTT

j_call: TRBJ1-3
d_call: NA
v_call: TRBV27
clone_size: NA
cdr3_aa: CASSLSPVSGNTIYF
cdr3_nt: TGTGCCAGCAGTCTTAGCCCCGTCTCTGGAAACACCATATATTTT

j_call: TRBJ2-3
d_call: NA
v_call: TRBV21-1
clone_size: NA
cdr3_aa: CASSKAAFGTDTQYF
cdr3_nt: TGTGCCAGCAGCAAAGCGGCTTTCGGGACAGATACGCAGTATTTT

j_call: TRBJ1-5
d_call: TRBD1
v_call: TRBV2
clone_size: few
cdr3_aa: CASSWDRGPRSNQPQHF
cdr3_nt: TGTGCCAGCAGTTGGGACAGGGGGCCCCGAAGCAATCAGCCCCAGCATTTT

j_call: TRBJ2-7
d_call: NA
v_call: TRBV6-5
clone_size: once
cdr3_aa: CASSPTGLTSEQYF
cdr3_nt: TGTGCCAGCAGTCCTACAGGGTTGACGAGCGAGCAGTACTTC

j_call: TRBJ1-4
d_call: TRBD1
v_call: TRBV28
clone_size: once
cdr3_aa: CASSLPGGREKLFF
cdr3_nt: TGTGCCAGCAGTTTGCCAGGGGGACGAGAAAAACTGTTTTTT

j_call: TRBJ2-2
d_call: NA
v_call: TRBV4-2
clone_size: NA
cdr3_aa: CASSQRGWGGDPGELFF
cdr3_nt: TGTGCCAGCAGCCAAAGGGGATGGGGAGGAGACCCCGGGGAGCTGTTTTTT

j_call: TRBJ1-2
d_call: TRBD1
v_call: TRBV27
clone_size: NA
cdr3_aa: CASSHDRVGNYGYTF
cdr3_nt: TGTGCCAGCAGCCATGACAGGGTTGGAAACTATGGCTACACCTTC

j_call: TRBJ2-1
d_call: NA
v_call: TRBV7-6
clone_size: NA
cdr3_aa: CASSLAGTNNEQFF
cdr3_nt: TGTGCCAGCAGCTTGGCGGGAACCAACAATGAGCAGTTCTTC

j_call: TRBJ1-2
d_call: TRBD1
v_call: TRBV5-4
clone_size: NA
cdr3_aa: CASSLRQGNYGYTF
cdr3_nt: TGTGCCAGCAGCCTTCGACAGGGGAACTATGGCTACACCTTC

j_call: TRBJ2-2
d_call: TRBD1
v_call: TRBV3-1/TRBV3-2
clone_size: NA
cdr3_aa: CASSQLDRGELFF
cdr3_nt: TGTGCCAGCAGCCAACTGGACAGGGGGGAGCTGTTTTTT

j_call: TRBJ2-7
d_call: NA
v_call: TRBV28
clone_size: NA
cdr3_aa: CASSPGVAVDYEQYF
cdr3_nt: TGTGCCAGCAGTCCCGGGGTAGCGGTTGACTACGAGCAGTACTTC

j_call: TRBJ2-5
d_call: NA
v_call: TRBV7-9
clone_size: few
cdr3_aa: CASSLGAMAGTQYF
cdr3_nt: TGTGCCAGCAGCTTAGGGGCGATGGCTGGGACCCAGTACTTC

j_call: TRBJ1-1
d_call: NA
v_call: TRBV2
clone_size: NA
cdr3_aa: CASSVSRAFF
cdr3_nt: TGTGCCAGCAGTGTATCCAGAGCTTTCTTT

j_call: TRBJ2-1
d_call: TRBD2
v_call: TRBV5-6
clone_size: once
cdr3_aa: CASRLASGYNEQFF
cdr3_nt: TGTGCCAGCAGACTCGCTAGCGGGTACAATGAGCAGTTCTTC

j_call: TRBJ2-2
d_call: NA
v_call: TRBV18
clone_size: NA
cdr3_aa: CASSPFHRAMNTGELFF
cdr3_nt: TGTGCCAGCTCACCCTTTCACAGGGCCATGAACACCGGGGAGCTGTTTTTT

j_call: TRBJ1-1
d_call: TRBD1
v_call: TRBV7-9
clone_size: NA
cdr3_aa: CASSPRAGGGTEAFF
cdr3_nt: TGTGCCAGCAGCCCGAGGGCAGGGGGCGGCACTGAAGCTTTCTTT

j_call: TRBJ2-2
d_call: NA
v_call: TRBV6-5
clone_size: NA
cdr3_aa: CASSYPSDVFTGELFF
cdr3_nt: TGTGCCAGCAGTTACCCTAGTGACGTATTCACCGGGGAGCTGTTTTTT

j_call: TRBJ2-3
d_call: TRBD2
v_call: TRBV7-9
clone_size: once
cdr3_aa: CASSLGTSSDTQYF
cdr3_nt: TGTGCCAGCAGCCTCGGGACTAGCTCAGATACGCAGTATTTT

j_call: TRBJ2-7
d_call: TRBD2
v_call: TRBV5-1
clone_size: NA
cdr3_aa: CASSLPSGSLEQYF
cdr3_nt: TGCGCCAGCAGCTTGCCTAGCGGGAGTCTCGAGCAGTACTTC

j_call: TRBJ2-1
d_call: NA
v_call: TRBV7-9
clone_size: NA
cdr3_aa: CASSLEVRNEQFF
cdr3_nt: TGTGCCAGCAGCTTAGAAGTCAGGAATGAGCAGTTCTTC

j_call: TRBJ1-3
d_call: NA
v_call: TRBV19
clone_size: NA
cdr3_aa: CASSKESSGNTIYF
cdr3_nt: TGTGCCAGTTCGAAGGAGAGCTCTGGAAACACCATATATTTT

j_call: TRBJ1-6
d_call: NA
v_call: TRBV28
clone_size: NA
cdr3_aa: CASSPLQGPNSPLHF
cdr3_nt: TGTGCCAGCAGTCCGCTGCAGGGGCCGAATTCACCCCTCCACTTT

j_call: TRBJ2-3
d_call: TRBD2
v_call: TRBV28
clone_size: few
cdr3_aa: CASSLWTSGRAGSDTQYF
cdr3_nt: TGTGCCAGCAGTTTATGGACTAGCGGGAGGGCAGGCTCAGATACGCAGTATTTT